This record concerns one T cell receptor beta chain sequence. The sample is drawn from a study of blood T cell repertoires in COVID-19. The CDR3 is made up of 15 amino acids. Per the germline V gene, CDR1 is GTSNPN and CDR2 is SVGIG (reference sequence). Losses at the gene ends were 3 bases for V and 9 bases for J; bases not matched to a gene: 11. The protocol was immunoSEQ multiplex PCR, while the TCRdb copy is restricted to in-frame clones and leaves out a portion. The data show about 130,000 clones, 80% to 90% seen once. The clonotype comes from a man in his sixties with active or convalescent COVID-19. This chain links TRBV30 with TRBJ2-2; TRBD1 agrees at 9 bases. Material for sequencing was peripheral blood. This CDR3 reads CAWRGRGTGLRELFF. For the CDR3, the DNA is TGTGCCTGGAGGGGCCGAGGGACAGGGTTGCGGGAGCTGTTTTTT.